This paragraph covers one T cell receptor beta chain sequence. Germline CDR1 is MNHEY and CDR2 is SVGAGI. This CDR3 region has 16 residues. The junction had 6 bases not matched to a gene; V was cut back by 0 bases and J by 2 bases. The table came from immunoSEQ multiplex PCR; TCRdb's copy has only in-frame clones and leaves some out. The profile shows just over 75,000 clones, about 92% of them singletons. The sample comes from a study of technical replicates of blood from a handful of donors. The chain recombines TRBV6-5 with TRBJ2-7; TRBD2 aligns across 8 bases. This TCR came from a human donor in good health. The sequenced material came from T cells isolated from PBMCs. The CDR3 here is CASSYSTGTRTYEQYF. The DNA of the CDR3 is TGTGCCAGCAGTTACTCGACCGGGACTAGGACCTACGAGCAGTACTTC.